This TCR beta chain originates from a study of blood T cells in healthy people across ages. This clonotype was detected only once. The authors ran a second PCR of roughly 7 to 11 cycles using a sample-barcoded 5' primer and a J-beta primer mix. TCRdb re-analysed the 5' RACE reads in MiXCR, keeping a single row per CDR3 protein. The table records approximately 770,000 distinct CDR3 sequences, about three fifths of them present only once. Sequenced input: blood. This receptor was obtained from a man aged 25 to 40 in good health.

CDR3 residues: CASSQPPRSRNIYQETQYF. For the CDR3, the DNA is TGTGCCAGCAGCCAACCCCCCCGATCCCGGAATATATACCAAGAGACCCAGTACTTC. The J gene is TRBJ2-5, the V gene TRBV3-1; D remains ambiguous. Trimming removed 2 bases from V and 0 bases from J, with 22 bases in between. The germline V gene has CDR1 LGHDT and CDR2 YNNKEL (reference sequence). The CDR3 extends over 19 amino acids.